This T cell receptor beta chain is drawn from a study of siplizumab effects on memory and regulatory T cells. Whole-study context: Without drug or with siplizumab at approximately 0.91 ug/mL, mixed lymphocyte reactions were set up in pairs.

From germline, CDR1 is GTSNPN and CDR2 SVGIG (reference sequence). The CDR3 covers 13 residues. Between the trimmed V and J ends, which lost 0 bases and 6 bases, there was a span of 9 bases. General observations from the study: A mean of approximately 69% of mappable alloreactive CD4+ clones were Treg-derived with siplizumab, compared with about 27% in controls. Roughly 80-96% of proliferating clones (CD4+ or CD8+) could not be assigned a naive or memory phenotype.

Assay used: immunoSEQ multiplex PCR; TCRdb lists only in-frame clones, some missing. The sample lists about 13,000 clones; 40% were seen once. Turning to this clone: The antigen is unknown.

As described, mixed lymphocyte reaction cells underwent coculture at 37°C for a duration of approximately 6 days. This chain connects TRBV30 to TRBJ1-5; D is ambiguous. Sequenced input: CFSE-low (dividing) CD8+ T cells sorted from an allogeneic mixed lymphocyte reaction. The source of this sequence is a human donor in good health; the cells came from an allogeneic mixed lymphocyte reaction. The CDR3 protein is CAWSVRSSQPQHF. The CDR3 DNA reads TGTGCCTGGAGTGTAAGGAGTTCTCAGCCCCAGCATTTT. The variable domain in full, with the rest retrieved from reference TRBV30 and TRBJ1-5, is SQTIHQWPATLVQPVGSPLSLECTVEGTSNPNLYWYRQAAGRGLQLLFYSVGIGQISSEVPQNLSASRPQDRQFILSSKKLLLSDSGFYLCAWSVRSSQPQHFGDGTRLSIL.